This entry lists 28 T cell receptor beta chains sequenced from one sample in a study of T cells after yellow fever vaccination. One entry per CDR3 protein, called by TCRdb with MiXCR from the 5' RACE reads. The sample contains about 350,000 distinct CDR3 sequences, roughly 4.3% of which appear only once. The sequencing used PBMCs, collected 5 days after the yellow fever booster vaccination. The origin of the receptors is a man younger than 30 who received the YFV17D yellow fever vaccine.

J is TRBJ1-5 and V is TRBV9, with 9 bases fitting TRBD1. CDR1 and CDR2 (germline): SGDLS, YYNGEE. This CDR3 has 15 residues. Unmatched junction bases numbered 7, after V lost 3 bases and J lost 6 bases. CDR3 residues: CASSAEQGAGQPQHF. Written as DNA, the CDR3 is TGTGCCAGCAGCGCAGAACAGGGGGCCGGTCAGCCCCAGCATTTT. Variable domain in full (rest from reference TRBV9 and TRBJ1-5): DSGVTQTPKHLITATGQRVTLRCSPRSGDLSVYWYQQSLDQGLQFLIQYYNGEERAKGNILERFSAQQFPDLHSELNLSSLELGDSALYFCASSAEQGAGQPQHFGDGTRLSIL.

This clonotype was picked up many times. The chain combines TRBV5-1 with TRBJ2-1; D unclear. Germline-derived CDR1 and CDR2 are SGHRS and YFSETQ. This CDR3 region has 14 residues. V shed 0 bases and J shed 0 bases, with 4 bases lying between them. In DNA form, the CDR3 reads TGCGCCAGCAGCTTGGAGGGCTCCTACAATGAGCAGTTCTTC. Its protein is CASSLEGSYNEQFF.

With respect to this clonotype: With a much larger clone just one base away, this may be a read error. The genes are TRBV29-1 and TRBJ1-5; no clear D gene. The length of the CDR3 is 12 residues. V shed 7 bases and J shed 2 bases, with 9 bases lying between them. The germline gives CDR1 SQVTM, CDR2 ANQGSEA. The CDR3: CSDLVGNQPQHF. The DNA of the CDR3 is TGCAGCGATTTAGTAGGCAATCAGCCCCAGCATTTT.

The V gene is TRBV30, the J gene TRBJ1-1, with no clear D. This CDR3 has 13 residues. CDR1 and CDR2 (germline): GTSNPN, SVGIG (reference sequence). The V and J ends lost 3 bases and 4 bases respectively, with 12 bases between them. CDR3 residues: CAWRTFGSTEAFF. In DNA, the CDR3 is TGTGCCTGGAGGACATTCGGTAGCACTGAAGCTTTCTTT. The variable domain in full, completed from reference TRBV30 and TRBJ1-1, reads SQTIHQWPATLVQPVGSPLSLECTVEGTSNPNLYWYRQAAGRGLQLLFYSVGIGQISSEVPQNLSASRPQDRQFILSSKKLLLSDSGFYLCAWRTFGSTEAFFGQGTRLTVV.

The chain recombines TRBV4-3 with TRBJ1-1; D is ambiguous. Trimming removed 0 bases from V and 10 bases from J, with 15 bases in between. The CDR3 is made up of 14 amino acids. Germline V gives CDR1 LGHNA, CDR2 YSLEER. The CDR3 region is CASSQDRRGPGAFF. The DNA of the CDR3 is TGCGCCAGCAGCCAAGATCGAAGAGGACCCGGAGCTTTCTTT.

This clonotype was counted at least ten times. V is TRBV6-5 and J is TRBJ1-2; 7 bases map to TRBD1. Germline V CDR1 and CDR2: MNHEY, SVGAGI. The CDR3 length is 14 residues. The V and J ends lost 5 bases and 7 bases, in that order; junction bases with no gene match: 10. The CDR3 sequence is CASSRTGLASGYTF. The CDR3 coding sequence is TGTGCCAGCAGTCGGACAGGTCTGGCCTCTGGCTACACCTTC.

The chain combines TRBV19 with TRBJ2-3; 11 nucleotides match TRBD2. The CDR3 spans 13 residues. CDR1 LNHDA and CDR2 SQIVND come from the germline V gene (reference sequence). With 11 bases clipped from V and 2 bases from J, the junction kept 3 bases outside the gene matches. DNA for the CDR3: TGTGCCTCTAGCGGGGGGAACACAGATACGCAGTATTTT. Translating gives CASSGGNTDTQYF.

The chain employs TRBV19 and TRBJ2-1; no definite D call. CDR1 and CDR2 from the germline V gene are LNHDA and SQIVND (reference sequence). The CDR3 consists of 13 residues. Trimming shortened V by 8 bases and J by 5 bases, and 13 bases separated the two germline ends. The CDR3 reads CASSWSENNEQFF. The CDR3 DNA is TGTGCCAGTTCCTGGTCGGAAAACAATGAGCAGTTCTTC.

In its sample, this clonotype was seen many times. The V gene is TRBV5-6, the J gene TRBJ2-4, with D perhaps TRBD2 (6 bases). CDR3 length equals 15 residues. V lost 2 bases and J lost 1, with 10 bases in between. CDR1 and CDR2 (germline): SGHDT, YYEEEE. The CDR3 DNA follows: TGTGCCAGCAGCTTACGAGGAGGGGCCAAAAACATTCAGTACTTC. Its protein product is CASSLRGGAKNIQYF. Combining the CDR3 with reference TRBV5-6 and TRBJ2-4 gives the whole variable domain DAGVTQSPTHLIKTRGQQVTLRCSPKSGHDTVSWYQQALGQGPQFIFQYYEEEERQRGNFPDRFSGHQFPNYSSELNVNALLLGDSALYLCASSLRGGAKNIQYFGAGTRLSVL.

This clonotype came up many times. The chain recombines TRBV7-2 with TRBJ1-5, with 7 bases that match TRBD1. V shed 5 bases and J 7 bases; nucleotides not matched to a gene: 11. CDR3 size: 15 residues. Germline assignment: CDR1 SGHTA and CDR2 FQGNSA. The CDR3, as DNA: TGTGCCAGCAGCCGACAGGGCAGCTCGGGACAGCCCCAGCATTTT. Amino acid sequence: CASSRQGSSGQPQHF.

J is TRBJ2-2 and V is TRBV11-3; D not certain. This CDR3 has 16 residues. V lost 2 bases and J 0 bases, leaving 10 bases between the germline ends. Germline CDR1 reads SGHNT; CDR2 reads YENEEA. The CDR3 sequence is CASSLRDIANTGELFF. In DNA, the CDR3 is TGTGCCAGCAGCTTACGTGACATCGCGAACACCGGGGAGCTGTTTTTT.

The gene calls are TRBV19 and TRBJ1-1; tentatively, D is TRBD1 (6 bases). This CDR3 comprises 12 residues. The V end was cut by 7 bases, the J end by 9 bases, with 15 bases between. Germline V lookup: CDR1 LNHDA, CDR2 SQIVND (reference sequence). Here the CDR3 reads CASTTGTPKAFF. The CDR3 DNA sequence: TGTGCCAGTACCACCGGGACACCAAAAGCTTTCTTT.

At least ten counts were recorded for this clonotype. V gene TRBV7-9 combines with J gene TRBJ2-5; D unclear. The CDR3 runs to 15 residues. Deletions cut 5 bases from V and 5 bases from J, with 18 bases between. Germline CDR1 and CDR2: SEHNR and FQNEAQ (reference sequence). The DNA for the CDR3 is TGTGCCAGCAGCCTTTCCCTTAAAATCGGGGAGACCCAGTACTTC. Its protein product is CASSLSLKIGETQYF.

This clonotype was detected many times. CDR3 coding DNA: TGTGCCAGCAGTGTTGGGACTGAAGCTTTCTTT. This gives the protein CASSVGTEAFF. V usage is TRBV2 and J usage is TRBJ1-1; no reliable D call. Per the germline V gene, CDR1 is SNHLY and CDR2 is FYNNEI. Trimming took 4 bases from V and 5 from J, leaving 5 bases between them. The CDR3 contains 11 residues.

The V gene is TRBV20-1, the J gene TRBJ2-5; D perhaps matches TRBD1 (6 bases). Deletions cut 6 bases from V and 3 bases from J, with 11 bases between. The CDR3 sequence is 12 residues long. The germline V gene has CDR1 DFQATT and CDR2 SNEGSKA (reference sequence). CDR3 protein: CSARGSEETQYF. The CDR3 DNA reads as TGCAGTGCCAGGGGTAGTGAAGAGACCCAGTACTTC.

The chain combines TRBV19 with TRBJ2-3; 12 nucleotides align to TRBD2. Germline values: CDR1 LNHDA, CDR2 SQIVND (reference sequence). With V trimmed by 5 bases and J by 4 bases, 7 bases remained unmatched. The CDR3 sequence is 16 residues long. The CDR3 sequence: CASSASTSGGPDTQYF. The CDR3 nucleotides read TGTGCCAGTAGTGCCTCGACTAGCGGGGGACCAGATACGCAGTATTTT. Filled out from reference TRBV19 and TRBJ2-3, the complete variable domain reads DGGITQSPKYLFRKEGQNVTLSCEQNLNHDAMYWYRQDPGQGLRLIYYSQIVNDFQKGDIAEGYSVSREKKESFPLTVTSAQKNPTAFYLCASSASTSGGPDTQYFGPGTRLTVL.

This chain uses TRBV6-2 or TRBV6-3 with TRBJ1-1; TRBD1 agrees at 8 bases. The germline V gene has CDR1 MNHEY and CDR2 SVGEGT. V trimming: 6 bases; J trimming: 2 bases; junction bases outside the gene matches: 11. The length of the CDR3 is 16 residues. CDR3 nucleotide sequence: TGTGCCAGCAGCCACAGGGGGAGATCGGGAAACACTGAAGCTTTCTTT. Translated, it gives CASSHRGRSGNTEAFF.

The chain employs TRBV6-6 and TRBJ2-2; TRBD1 matches at 7 bases. J was trimmed by 4 bases and V by 1 base; bases with no gene match: 3. The germline V gene encodes CDR1 MNHNY and CDR2 SVGAGI (reference sequence). The CDR3 consists of 15 residues. CDR3 in DNA: TGTGCCAGCAGTTACTTGACAGGGTTCACCGGGGAGCTGTTTTTT. Translating gives CASSYLTGFTGELFF.

This clonotype was counted only a few times. In nucleotides, the CDR3 is TGTGCCTCCCAGTGGCGGGGGAGCACAGATACGCAGTATTTT. This sequence encodes CASQWRGSTDTQYF. J is TRBJ2-3 and V is TRBV6-6; 7 bases line up with TRBD2. The CDR3 spans 14 residues. The germline CDR1 and CDR2 sequences are MNHNY and SVGAGI (reference sequence). The V gene end was trimmed by 11 bases and the J gene end by 0 bases; junction bases not matched to a gene: 8.

This clonotype was seen many times. This chain joins TRBV4-1 and TRBJ2-3; 9 positions match TRBD2. Trimming cost V 3 bases and J 0 bases; bases outside gene matches: 4. The CDR3 spans 16 residues. The germline CDR1 and CDR2 sequences are MGHRA and YSYEKL. Here the CDR3 reads CASSHKTSGSTDTQYF. DNA of the CDR3: TGCGCCAGCAGCCACAAGACTAGCGGCAGCACAGATACGCAGTATTTT.

This clonotype was seen ten or more times. The chain has TRBV5-1 and TRBJ2-1; 11 bases are shared with TRBD2. CDR1 and CDR2 from the germline V gene are SGHRS and YFSETQ. This CDR3 is 15 amino acids long. V dropped 5 bases and J dropped 5; count of bases not matched to a gene: 6. The CDR3 spells CASSERLAGNNEQFF. The CDR3 DNA is TGCGCCAGCAGTGAAAGACTAGCGGGGAACAATGAGCAGTTCTTC. The full variable domain, rest sourced from reference TRBV5-1 and TRBJ2-1, is KAGVTQTPRYLIKTRGQQVTLSCSPISGHRSVSWYQQTPGQGLQFLFEYFSETQRNKGNFPGRFSGRQFSNSRSEMNVSTLELGDSALYLCASSERLAGNNEQFFGPGTRLTVL.

This chain links TRBV7-6 with TRBJ2-2; 8 bases are shared with TRBD2. Germline CDR1 reads SGHVS; CDR2 reads FNYEAQ. V shed 6 bases, J shed 5 bases, and the junction held 8 bases outside the gene matches. CDR3 length: 15 amino acids. CDR3 DNA sequence: TGTGCCAGCAGACAAAGCGGGGGATGGACCGGGGAGCTGTTTTTT. Its protein is CASRQSGGWTGELFF. The whole variable domain, remainder taken from reference TRBV7-6 and TRBJ2-2, is GAGVSQSPRYKVTKRGQDVALRCDPISGHVSLYWYRQALGQGPEFLTYFNYEAQQDKSGLPNDRFSAERPEGSISTLTIQRTEQRDSAMYRCASRQSGGWTGELFFGEGSRLTVL.

In this sample, this clonotype turned up a few times. The chain joins TRBV28 to TRBJ2-3; TRBD1 matches at 7 bases. V dropped 10 bases and J dropped 6; count of bases not matched to a gene: 10. The germline CDR1 and CDR2 sequences are MDHEN and SYDVKM. The CDR3 has 13 amino acids. CDR3 coding DNA: TGTGCCATCACGGGACAGTCGTCCGATACGCAGTATTTT. Translated: CAITGQSSDTQYF.

The chain joins TRBV12-3 or TRBV12-4 to TRBJ1-1, with TRBD1 identical over 7 bases. Trimming removed 7 bases from V and 0 bases from J; junction bases left unmatched: 8. The CDR3 has 15 amino acids. Here the CDR3 reads CASKGAATMNTEAFF. The CDR3 nucleotides are TGTGCCAGCAAGGGGGCGGCGACCATGAACACTGAAGCTTTCTTT.

This clonotype was observed many times. The chain carries TRBV4-3 and TRBJ1-1; D gene uncertain. Germline CDR1 reads LGHNA; CDR2 reads YSLEER. V dropped 1 base and J dropped 2 bases, with 14 bases sitting between them. The CDR3 length is 16 residues. CDR3 sequence reads: CASSQATGYPNTEAFF. The CDR3 DNA follows: TGCGCCAGCAGCCAAGCGACTGGATACCCTAACACTGAAGCTTTCTTT.

Regarding this clonotype: At one of its ends the junction is not consistent with the germline gene, which may arise from a read error. This CDR3 reads CASSKEAGGLTGANVLTF. The CDR3, as DNA: TGTGCCAGCAGCAAAGAGGCGGGGGGTTTAACTGGGGCCAACGTCCTGACTTTC. The chain recombines TRBV3-1 with TRBJ2-6; 8 positions agree with TRBD2. This CDR3 spans 18 amino acids. CDR1 is LGHDT, CDR2 YNNKEL, per germline (reference sequence).

This clonotype was counted between two and nine times. V usage is TRBV12-2 and J usage is TRBJ2-1. TRBV12-2 has pseudogene status. The CDR3 runs 17 residues. CDR3 sequence: CASRLANTAGPHDEQFF. The CDR3, as DNA: TGTGCAAGTCGCTTAGCCAACACGGCAGGGCCCCACGATGAGCAGTTCTTC.

This clonotype was counted once. Here the CDR3 DNA reads TGTGCCAGCAGCCCGACCCGTGGTCCGCAGTATTTT. This gives the protein CASSPTRGPQYF. The chain has TRBV28 and TRBJ2-3; D is ambiguous. The CDR3 consists of 12 residues. Trimming took 6 bases from V and 10 from J, leaving 14 bases between them. Germline lookup yields CDR1 MDHEN and CDR2 SYDVKM.